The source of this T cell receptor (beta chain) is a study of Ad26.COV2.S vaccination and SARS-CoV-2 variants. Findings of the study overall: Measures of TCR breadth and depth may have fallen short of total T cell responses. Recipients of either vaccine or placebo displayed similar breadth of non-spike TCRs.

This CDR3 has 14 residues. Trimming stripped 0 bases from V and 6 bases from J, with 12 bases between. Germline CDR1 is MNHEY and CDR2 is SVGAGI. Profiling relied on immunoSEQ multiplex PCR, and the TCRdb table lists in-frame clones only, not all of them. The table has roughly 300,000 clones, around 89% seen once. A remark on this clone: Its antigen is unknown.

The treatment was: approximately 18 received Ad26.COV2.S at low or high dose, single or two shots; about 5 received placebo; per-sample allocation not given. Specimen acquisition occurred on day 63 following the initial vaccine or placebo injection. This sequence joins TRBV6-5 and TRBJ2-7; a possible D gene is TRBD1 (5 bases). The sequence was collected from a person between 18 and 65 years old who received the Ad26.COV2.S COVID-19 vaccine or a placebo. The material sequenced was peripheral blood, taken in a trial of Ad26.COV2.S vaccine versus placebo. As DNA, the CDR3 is TGTGCCAGCAGTTACTCCCCCGACAGTCGCGAGCAGTACTTC. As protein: CASSYSPDSREQYF.